What follows describes a single T cell receptor beta chain. The data stem from a study of blood T cell repertoires in COVID-19. Study-wide context: Material from acute and convalescent COVID-19 was sourced from the United States, Italy and Spain. PBMCs, B-cell-depleted T cells, or T cells were the source of the cDNA or gDNA that made up the material.

V was pared by 1 base and J by 1 base, with 13 bases of the junction left unmatched. The CDR3 length is 19 residues. The germline V gene encodes CDR1 MGHRA and CDR2 YSYEKL. Under the authors' procedure: Reference gene primer amplification gave nucleated cell count estimates. Repertoires were generated with immunoSEQ multiplex PCR, while TCRdb's copy carries only in-frame clones and drops some. V, J and clone size derive from that table, while D and trimming were established from the DNA sequence. The table has about 68,000 clones, about 88% seen once; the top ten hold more than 8%. The receptor comes from a man in his fifties with active COVID-19. The chain combines TRBV4-1 with TRBJ2-1; TRBD1 aligns across 7 bases. Sample: peripheral blood. The CDR3 loop is CASSQVGPGTVLSYNEQFF. The DNA for the CDR3 is TGCGCCAGCAGCCAAGTTGGCCCTGGGACAGTGCTTTCCTACAATGAGCAGTTCTTC.